The following is a TCR beta chain sequence with its context. The antigen is unknown. The data belong to a study of T cell repertoires in ileal Crohn's disease. Study conclusions and caveats: Endoscopic recurrence occurred in every patient whose clonality exceeded 26.8%. Clonal expansions were more frequent in active smokers than non-smokers at surgery.

Patients were adults with ileal or ileocolonic Crohn's disease needing resection. Each sample's TCRB immunosequencing used around 0.45 micrograms of biopsy DNA. Produced via immunoSEQ multiplex PCR; TCRdb's table is partial and in-frame only. The table lists about 15,000 clones, roughly 88% of them singletons. The sequenced sample consisted of ileal tissue. This clonotype was obtained from an adult with Crohn's disease.

The CDR3 DNA is TGTGCCAGCAGCCAAGAAATCCCGGACGAGCAGTACTTC. It translates to CASSQEIPDEQYF. The chain carries TRBV4-2 and TRBJ2-7; D gene uncertain. Trimming stripped 0 bases from V and 5 bases from J, with 8 bases between. This CDR3 contains 13 residues. Germline values: CDR1 LGHNA, CDR2 YNFKEQ.